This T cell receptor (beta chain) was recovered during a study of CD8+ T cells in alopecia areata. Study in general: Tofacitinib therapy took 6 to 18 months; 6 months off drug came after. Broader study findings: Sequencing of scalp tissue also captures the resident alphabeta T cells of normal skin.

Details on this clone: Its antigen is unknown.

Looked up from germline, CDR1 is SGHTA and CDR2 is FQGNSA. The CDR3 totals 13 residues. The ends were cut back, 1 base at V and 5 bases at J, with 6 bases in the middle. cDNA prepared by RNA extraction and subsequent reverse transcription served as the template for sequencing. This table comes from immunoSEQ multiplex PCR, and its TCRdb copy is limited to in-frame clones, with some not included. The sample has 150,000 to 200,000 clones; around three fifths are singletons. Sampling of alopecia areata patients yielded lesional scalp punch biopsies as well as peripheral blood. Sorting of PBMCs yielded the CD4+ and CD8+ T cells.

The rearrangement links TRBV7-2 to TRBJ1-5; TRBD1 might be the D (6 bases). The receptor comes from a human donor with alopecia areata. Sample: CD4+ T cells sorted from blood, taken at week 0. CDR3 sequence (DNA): TGTGCCAGCAGCTTAGACAGGGATCAGCCCCAGCATTTT. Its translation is CASSLDRDQPQHF.